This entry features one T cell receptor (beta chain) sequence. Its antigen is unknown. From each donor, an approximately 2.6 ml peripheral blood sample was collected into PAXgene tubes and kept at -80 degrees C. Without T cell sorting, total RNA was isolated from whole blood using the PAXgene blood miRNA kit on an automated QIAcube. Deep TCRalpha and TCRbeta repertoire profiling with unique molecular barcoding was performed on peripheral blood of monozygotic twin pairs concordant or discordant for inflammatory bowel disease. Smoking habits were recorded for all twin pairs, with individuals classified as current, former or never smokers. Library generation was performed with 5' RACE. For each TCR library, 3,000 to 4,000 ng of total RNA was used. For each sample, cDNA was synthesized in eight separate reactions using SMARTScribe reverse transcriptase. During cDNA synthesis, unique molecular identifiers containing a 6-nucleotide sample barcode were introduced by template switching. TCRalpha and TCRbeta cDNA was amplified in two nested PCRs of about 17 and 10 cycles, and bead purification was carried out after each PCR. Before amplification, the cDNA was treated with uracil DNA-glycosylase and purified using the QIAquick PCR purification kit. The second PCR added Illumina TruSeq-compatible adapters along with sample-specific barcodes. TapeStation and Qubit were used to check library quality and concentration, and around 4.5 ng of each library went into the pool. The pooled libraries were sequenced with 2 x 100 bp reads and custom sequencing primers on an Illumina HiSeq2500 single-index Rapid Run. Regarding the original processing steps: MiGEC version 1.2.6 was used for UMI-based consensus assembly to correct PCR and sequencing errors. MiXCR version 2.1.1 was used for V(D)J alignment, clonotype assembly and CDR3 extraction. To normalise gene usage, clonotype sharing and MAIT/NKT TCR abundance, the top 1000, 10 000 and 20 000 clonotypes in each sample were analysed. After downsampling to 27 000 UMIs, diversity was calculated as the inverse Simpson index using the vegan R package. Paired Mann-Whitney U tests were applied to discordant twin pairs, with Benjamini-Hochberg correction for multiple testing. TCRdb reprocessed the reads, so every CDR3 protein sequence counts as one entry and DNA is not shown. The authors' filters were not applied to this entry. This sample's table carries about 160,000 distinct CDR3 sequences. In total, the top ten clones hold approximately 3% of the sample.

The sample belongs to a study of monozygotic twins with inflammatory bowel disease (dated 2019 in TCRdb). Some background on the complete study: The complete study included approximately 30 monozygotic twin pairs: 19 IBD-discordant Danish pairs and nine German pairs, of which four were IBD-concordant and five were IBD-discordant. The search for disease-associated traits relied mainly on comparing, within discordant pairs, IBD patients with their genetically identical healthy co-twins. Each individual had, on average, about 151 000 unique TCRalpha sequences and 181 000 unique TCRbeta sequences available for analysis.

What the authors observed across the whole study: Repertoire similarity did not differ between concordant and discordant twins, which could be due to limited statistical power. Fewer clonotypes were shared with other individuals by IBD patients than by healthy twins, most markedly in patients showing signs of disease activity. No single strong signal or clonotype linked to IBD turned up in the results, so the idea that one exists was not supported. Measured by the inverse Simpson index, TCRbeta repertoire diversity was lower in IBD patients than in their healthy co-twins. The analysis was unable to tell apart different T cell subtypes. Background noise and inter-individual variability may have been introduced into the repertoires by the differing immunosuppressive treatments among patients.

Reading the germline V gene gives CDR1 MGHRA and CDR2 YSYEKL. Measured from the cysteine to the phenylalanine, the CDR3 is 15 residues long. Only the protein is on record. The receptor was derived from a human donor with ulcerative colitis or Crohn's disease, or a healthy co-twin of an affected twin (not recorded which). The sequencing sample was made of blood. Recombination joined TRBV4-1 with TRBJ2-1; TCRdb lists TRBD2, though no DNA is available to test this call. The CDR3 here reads CASSRIAGSLNEQFF.